This T cell receptor beta chain appears in the sequencing data of a study of blood T cell repertoires in COVID-19. In the study overall: In each case, the material was cDNA or gDNA derived from T cells, B-cell-depleted T cells, or PBMCs.

Authors' data handling: Estimation of nucleated cell counts relied on the amplification of reference gene primers. Here immunoSEQ multiplex PCR was the method, and the copy in TCRdb shows in-frame clones only, minus some. V, J and clone size are those of that table, while D and trimming were read from the DNA. The table lists roughly 110,000 clones, roughly four fifths of them singletons. The TCR sequence derives from a man older than 75 with COVID-19, enrolled during active disease. Material for sequencing was peripheral blood.

The CDR3 loop reads CASRRTGLTDTQYF. The CDR3 DNA follows: TGTGCCAGCAGGCGCACAGGGCTGACAGATACGCAGTATTTT. This chain joins TRBV2 and TRBJ2-3, with D possibly TRBD1 on 6 matching bases. The V end lost 6 bases, the J end lost 3 bases, and 13 bases lay between the germline ends. The V gene's germline CDR1 is SNHLY and CDR2 FYNNEI. The CDR3 has 14 residues.